The text below deals with one TCR beta chain. The antigen is unknown. The CDR3 covers 15 residues. V was shortened by 10 bases and J by 4 bases, with 20 bases between the two germline ends. Per the germline V gene, CDR1 is LNHDA and CDR2 is SQIVND (reference sequence). Participants had chemo-refractory metastatic non-small-cell lung cancer and were treated with focal radiation plus ipilimumab CTLA-4 blockade. The protocol was immunoSEQ multiplex PCR, while the TCRdb copy is restricted to in-frame clones and leaves out a portion. The table shows tens of thousands of clones, with 65% to 75% occurring only once. This specimen belongs to a study of radiotherapy plus CTLA-4 blockade in lung cancer. Study-level background: Objective responses were seen in around 18% of patients, disease control in roughly 30%.

Overall study findings and caveats: TCR clones from tumors expanded in blood after radiotherapy plus ipilimumab. In blood, early T cell clone dynamics reportedly predicted response best, together with interferon-beta.

Sequencing used peripheral blood, obtained from a patient treated with radiotherapy plus ipilimumab. This sequence was found in a human donor with non-small cell lung cancer who had stable disease on radiotherapy plus ipilimumab. The V gene is TRBV19, the J gene TRBJ2-1; tentative D call: TRBD2 (7 bases). CDR3 sequence: CATREGGAGYNEQFF. Written as DNA, the CDR3 is TGTGCCACCAGAGAAGGGGGGGCAGGGTACAATGAGCAGTTCTTC.